This is a list of T cell receptor beta chains from one sample in a study of blood T cell repertoires in COVID-19. Profiled with immunoSEQ multiplex PCR; TCRdb holds only in-frame clones, not every one. The sample contains 310,000 or so clones, roughly 85% of which appear only once. Sequenced: PBMCs or T cells enriched from blood (not recorded which). The receptors were sampled from a woman in her twenties or thirties who had recovered from COVID-19. CDR3s leave out the opening cysteine and the closing phenylalanine or tryptophan. D genes are given only for firm matches.

TRBV5-1	-	TRBJ1-1	ASSLYEGASTEAF
TRBV7-6	TRBD2	TRBJ2-1	ASSSSGKRDEQF
TRBV19	TRBD1	TRBJ1-2	ASSDRTGSGYGYT
TRBV7-9	-	TRBJ1-2	ASSLARGNRAYGYT
TRBV5-1	TRBD1	TRBJ1-2	ASSWPTGGADGYT
TRBV5-1	TRBD2	TRBJ2-3	ASSLGSGGTDTQY
TRBV7-7	-	TRBJ2-2	ASSLGAGTGELF
TRBV25-1	-	TRBJ1-2	ASNNERGGYT
TRBV30	-	TRBJ1-2	AWSADGGLYGYT
TRBV29-1	-	TRBJ2-1	SVGRYNEQF
TRBV13	-	TRBJ1-1	ASSSQGPEAF
TRBV19	-	TRBJ1-5	ASSWTNSNQPQH
TRBV27	TRBD1	TRBJ2-6	ASSYRWGQGVAGANVLT
TRBV18	-	TRBJ1-1	ASSSGVRAEAF
TRBV19	-	TRBJ1-2	ASTTPRGSNYGYT
TRBV12-5	-	TRBJ1-3	ASGLVLSSSGNTIY
TRBV27	TRBD2	TRBJ2-1	ASRTSGTTNEQF
TRBV5-1	-	TRBJ1-2	ASSSSLTGLYGYT
TRBV24-1	TRBD2	TRBJ2-1	ATSDPQTSHEQF
TRBV6-2/TRBV6-3	-	TRBJ1-5	ASSNAGSPGQH
TRBV11-2	TRBD2	TRBJ2-3	ASSSRRGGRSDTQY
TRBV11-2	-	TRBJ2-3	ASSSTRGRVSSDTQY
TRBV13	-	TRBJ1-1	ASSLGREAEAF
TRBV30	-	TRBJ1-2	AWSALYGYT
TRBV7-6	TRBD1	TRBJ1-2	ASSLGSPGQEWGSNYGYT
TRBV11-2	-	TRBJ1-1	ASSFPRNTEAF
TRBV25-1	-	TRBJ1-6	ASSESSGTPYSPLH